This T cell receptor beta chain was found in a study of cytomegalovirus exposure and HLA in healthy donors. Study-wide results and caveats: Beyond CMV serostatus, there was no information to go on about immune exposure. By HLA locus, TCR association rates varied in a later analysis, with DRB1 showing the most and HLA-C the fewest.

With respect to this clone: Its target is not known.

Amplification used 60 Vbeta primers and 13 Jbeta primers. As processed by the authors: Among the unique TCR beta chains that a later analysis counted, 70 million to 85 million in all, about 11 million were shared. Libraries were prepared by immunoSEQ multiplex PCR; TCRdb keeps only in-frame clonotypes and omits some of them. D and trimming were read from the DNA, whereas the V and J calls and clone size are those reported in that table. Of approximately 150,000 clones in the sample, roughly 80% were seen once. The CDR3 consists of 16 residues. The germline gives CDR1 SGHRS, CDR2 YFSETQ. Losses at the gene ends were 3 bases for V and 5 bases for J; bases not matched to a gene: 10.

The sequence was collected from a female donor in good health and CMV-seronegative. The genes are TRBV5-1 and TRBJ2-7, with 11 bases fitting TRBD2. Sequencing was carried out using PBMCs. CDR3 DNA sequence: TGCGCCAGCAGCTGGCGCGGGACTAGCGGTTCCCACGAGCAGTACTTC. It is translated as CASSWRGTSGSHEQYF.